The rows below give T cell receptor beta chains drawn from one sample of a study of blood T cell repertoires in COVID-19. Some clones are missing from TCRdb's copy, which holds only in-frame ones; the method was immunoSEQ multiplex PCR. This table holds 90,000 to 150,000 clones, 79% found once. Sequencing was performed on peripheral blood. The receptors here all came from a woman aged 80 or older with acute or convalescent COVID-19. Both conserved end residues are part of each CDR3. The order of the fields is V gene, clone size, J gene, D gene, CDR3 protein, CDR3 DNA. A D gene is named only where the DNA matches it firmly. Clone sizes are given selectively: once, few, many, or a class where the clone is expanded.

V: TRBV11-2; size: few; J: TRBJ1-2; D: TRBD1; CDR3: CASSAPTGIGNGYTF; DNA: TGTGCCAGCAGCGCCCCGACAGGGATTGGAAATGGCTACACCTTC
V: TRBV2; size: once; J: TRBJ1-2; D: NA; CDR3: CASREQGTNYGYTF; DNA: TGTGCCAGCAGGGAACAGGGCACCAACTATGGCTACACCTTC
V: TRBV2; size: NA; J: TRBJ1-2; D: NA; CDR3: CASTSSENYGYTF; DNA: TGTGCCAGCACGTCCTCGGAGAACTATGGCTACACCTTC
V: TRBV27; size: NA; J: TRBJ2-5; D: NA; CDR3: CASGRVAEQETQYF; DNA: TGTGCCAGTGGACGGGTAGCGGAACAAGAGACCCAGTACTTC
V: TRBV6-5; size: once; J: TRBJ1-1; D: NA; CDR3: CASRRKGAEDTEAFF; DNA: TGTGCCAGCAGACGTAAGGGAGCAGAGGACACTGAAGCTTTCTTT
V: TRBV13; size: NA; J: TRBJ2-3; D: NA; CDR3: CASSLSRLGSHTDTQYF; DNA: TGTGCCAGCAGCTTATCTCGACTAGGGAGTCACACAGATACGCAGTATTTT
V: TRBV11-2; size: once; J: TRBJ1-6; D: TRBD1; CDR3: CASSWTGGSSYNSPLHF; DNA: TGTGCCAGCAGCTGGACAGGGGGCAGTTCCTATAATTCACCCCTCCACTTT
V: TRBV5-1; size: NA; J: TRBJ2-7; D: NA; CDR3: CASSLEGDGYEQYF; DNA: TGCGCCAGCAGCTTGGAGGGGGATGGTTACGAGCAGTACTTC
V: TRBV14; size: NA; J: TRBJ2-7; D: TRBD1; CDR3: CASSQPGTGSSYEQYF; DNA: TGTGCCAGCAGCCAGCCAGGGACAGGGAGCTCCTACGAGCAGTACTTC
V: TRBV3-1/TRBV3-2; size: NA; J: TRBJ1-1; D: TRBD1; CDR3: CASSRQGFWTEAFF; DNA: TGTGCCAGCAGCCGACAGGGGTTCTGGACTGAAGCTTTCTTT
V: TRBV9; size: NA; J: TRBJ2-2; D: TRBD2; CDR3: CASSVGDSGRRTGELFF; DNA: TGTGCCAGCAGCGTAGGTGACAGCGGGAGGCGGACCGGGGAGCTGTTTTTT
V: TRBV3-1/TRBV3-2; size: NA; J: TRBJ1-3; D: NA; CDR3: CASSQGEGSGNTIYF; DNA: TGTGCCAGCAGCCAAGGAGAGGGATCTGGAAACACCATATATTTT
V: TRBV4-3; size: NA; J: TRBJ1-1; D: TRBD1; CDR3: CASSQGPTGVRAEAFF; DNA: TGCGCCAGCAGCCAAGGTCCAACAGGGGTTCGCGCTGAAGCTTTCTTT
V: TRBV28; size: once; J: TRBJ1-5; D: NA; CDR3: CASSTNQPQHF; DNA: TGTGCCAGCAGCACTAATCAGCCCCAGCATTTT
V: TRBV5-1; size: NA; J: TRBJ1-4; D: TRBD1; CDR3: CASSSDRGAEKLFF; DNA: TGCGCCAGCAGCTCGGACAGGGGCGCTGAAAAACTGTTTTTT
V: TRBV7-9; size: NA; J: TRBJ1-2; D: NA; CDR3: CASSLTDNYGYTF; DNA: TGTGCCAGCAGCTTGACAGACAACTATGGCTACACCTTC
V: TRBV7-2; size: NA; J: TRBJ1-5; D: NA; CDR3: CASSLEGAGQPQHF; DNA: TGTGCCAGCAGCTTAGAAGGGGCAGGTCAGCCCCAGCATTTT
V: TRBV6-5; size: NA; J: TRBJ1-1; D: TRBD1; CDR3: CASRAGQGGWGEAFF; DNA: TGTGCCAGCAGGGCCGGACAGGGAGGCTGGGGTGAAGCTTTCTTT
V: TRBV4-3; size: NA; J: TRBJ1-5; D: NA; CDR3: CASSQEVAGGQPQHF; DNA: TGCGCCAGCAGCCAAGAGGTGGCAGGTGGGCAGCCCCAGCATTTT
V: TRBV6-6; size: NA; J: TRBJ2-1; D: TRBD1; CDR3: CASSNDRGSIDEQFF; DNA: TGTGCCAGCAGTAACGACAGGGGAAGTATCGATGAGCAGTTCTTC
V: TRBV4-1; size: NA; J: TRBJ2-1; D: TRBD1; CDR3: CASSLFTPGQGTNEQFF; DNA: TGCGCCAGCAGCCTATTTACACCGGGACAGGGGACAAATGAGCAGTTCTTC
V: TRBV9; size: NA; J: TRBJ1-5; D: TRBD1; CDR3: CASSRQGGGQPQHF; DNA: TGTGCCAGCAGCCGGCAGGGGGGAGGTCAGCCCCAGCATTTT
V: TRBV29-1; size: once; J: TRBJ1-1; D: NA; CDR3: CSVEYRVSPEAFF; DNA: TGCAGCGTTGAATACAGGGTGTCTCCTGAAGCTTTCTTT
V: TRBV6-5; size: NA; J: TRBJ2-3; D: NA; CDR3: CASSDRSSTDTQYF; DNA: TGTGCCAGCAGCGACAGATCTAGCACAGATACGCAGTATTTT
V: TRBV7-2; size: NA; J: TRBJ2-7; D: TRBD2; CDR3: CASSPAGLAMQYF; DNA: TGTGCCAGCAGCCCGGCGGGACTAGCGATGCAGTACTTC
V: TRBV5-4; size: NA; J: TRBJ1-6; D: NA; CDR3: CASSSDTDSPLHF; DNA: TGTGCCAGCAGCTCGGACACCGATTCACCCCTCCACTTT
V: TRBV4-2; size: few; J: TRBJ2-3; D: TRBD2; CDR3: CASSVLAGAGTDTQYF; DNA: TGTGCCAGCAGCGTTCTAGCGGGAGCCGGCACAGATACGCAGTATTTT
V: TRBV4-3; size: NA; J: TRBJ2-3; D: TRBD2; CDR3: CASSQDRAGGLTDTQYF; DNA: TGCGCCAGCAGCCAAGATCGAGCGGGGGGCCTCACAGATACGCAGTATTTT
V: TRBV18; size: NA; J: TRBJ1-4; D: NA; CDR3: CASSPGGSLVGEKLFF; DNA: TGTGCCAGCTCACCAGGAGGCAGCCTTGTGGGTGAAAAACTGTTTTTT
V: TRBV5-1; size: NA; J: TRBJ2-1; D: NA; CDR3: CASSLETFFEQFF; DNA: TGCGCCAGCAGCTTAGAGACTTTTTTTGAGCAGTTCTTC
V: TRBV5-1; size: NA; J: TRBJ2-7; D: NA; CDR3: CASSLTGSNYEQYF; DNA: TGCGCCAGCAGCTTAACAGGGTCCAACTACGAGCAGTACTTC
V: TRBV19; size: NA; J: TRBJ2-7; D: TRBD2; CDR3: CASSLRASGTEQYF; DNA: TGTGCCAGTAGTCTTCGTGCTAGCGGGACCGAGCAGTACTTC
V: TRBV10-3; size: NA; J: TRBJ2-2; D: TRBD1; CDR3: CAIGQATGELFF; DNA: TGTGCCATCGGACAGGCCACCGGGGAGCTGTTTTTT
V: TRBV5-6; size: few; J: TRBJ1-2; D: TRBD1; CDR3: CASSTNRGHGYTF; DNA: TGTGCCAGCAGCACTAACAGGGGGCATGGCTACACCTTC
V: TRBV10-3; size: NA; J: TRBJ2-1; D: TRBD2; CDR3: CAISTRGLRESYNEQFF; DNA: TGTGCCATCAGTACCCGGGGGTTGCGGGAGTCTTACAATGAGCAGTTCTTC
V: TRBV27; size: NA; J: TRBJ2-7; D: TRBD1; CDR3: CASSLATGLSEQYF; DNA: TGTGCCAGCAGTTTAGCGACAGGGTTGAGTGAGCAGTACTTC
V: TRBV6-2/TRBV6-3; size: NA; J: TRBJ2-1; D: TRBD2; CDR3: CASSYPPGVLASSYNEQFF; DNA: TGTGCCAGCAGTTACCCCCCTGGGGTACTAGCGAGCTCCTACAATGAGCAGTTCTTC
V: TRBV7-2; size: NA; J: TRBJ1-3; D: NA; CDR3: CASSLFPLSGNTIYF; DNA: TGTGCCAGCAGCTTATTCCCCCTCTCTGGAAACACCATATATTTT
V: TRBV27; size: few; J: TRBJ1-2; D: NA; CDR3: CASGAWDYGYTF; DNA: TGTGCCAGCGGGGCCTGGGACTATGGCTACACCTTC
V: TRBV9; size: NA; J: TRBJ2-2; D: TRBD2; CDR3: CASSETSGGDTGELFF; DNA: TGTGCCAGCAGCGAAACTAGCGGAGGGGACACCGGGGAGCTGTTTTTT
V: TRBV27; size: NA; J: TRBJ1-2; D: TRBD1; CDR3: CASSSWTGDGYTF; DNA: TGTGCCAGCAGTTCGTGGACAGGGGACGGCTACACCTTC
V: TRBV19; size: NA; J: TRBJ1-4; D: NA; CDR3: CASSDTGSNEKLFF; DNA: TGTGCCAGTAGCGATACAGGAAGTAACGAAAAACTGTTTTTT
V: TRBV19; size: NA; J: TRBJ2-7; D: NA; CDR3: CASRQTRDTIYEQYF; DNA: TGTGCCAGTCGGCAAACCCGGGACACAATCTACGAGCAGTACTTC
V: TRBV4-1; size: few; J: TRBJ2-7; D: TRBD2; CDR3: CASSHRTSGYEQYF; DNA: TGCGCCAGCAGCCACCGGACTAGCGGCTACGAGCAGTACTTC
V: TRBV7-2; size: NA; J: TRBJ1-2; D: NA; CDR3: CASSSPGRPPYGYTF; DNA: TGTGCCAGCAGCTCCCCGGGGAGGCCCCCCTATGGCTACACCTTC
V: TRBV3-1/TRBV3-2; size: NA; J: TRBJ1-4; D: TRBD1; CDR3: CASSRTGDEKLFF; DNA: TGTGCCAGCAGTCGGACAGGGGATGAAAAACTGTTTTTT
V: TRBV12-2; size: NA; J: TRBJ1-6; D: NA; CDR3: CASRLGRQGVNNSPLHF; DNA: TGTGCAAGTCGCTTAGGACGACAGGGAGTCAATAATTCACCCCTCCACTTT
V: TRBV9; size: NA; J: TRBJ1-6; D: NA; CDR3: CASSKGHNNSPLHF; DNA: TGTGCCAGCAGCAAGGGACACAATAATTCACCCCTCCACTTT
V: TRBV6-4; size: NA; J: TRBJ2-1; D: TRBD1; CDR3: CASSPGQASNEQFF; DNA: TGTGCCAGCTCGCCGGGACAGGCGTCGAATGAGCAGTTCTTC
V: TRBV5-1; size: NA; J: TRBJ2-4; D: NA; CDR3: CASSLYRAGENIQYF; DNA: TGCGCCAGCAGCTTGTACAGGGCAGGGGAAAACATTCAGTACTTC
V: TRBV5-1; size: NA; J: TRBJ1-1; D: TRBD1; CDR3: CASSLKTGDTEAFF; DNA: TGCGCCAGCAGCTTGAAGACAGGGGACACTGAAGCTTTCTTT
V: TRBV5-4; size: NA; J: TRBJ1-6; D: TRBD1; CDR3: CASSLWTGRFNSPLHF; DNA: TGTGCCAGCAGCCTCTGGACAGGGCGGTTTAATTCACCCCTCCACTTT
V: TRBV15; size: NA; J: TRBJ2-1; D: NA; CDR3: CATSSGIWNEQFF; DNA: TGTGCCACCAGCTCCGGGATATGGAATGAGCAGTTCTTC
V: TRBV10-1; size: NA; J: TRBJ2-1; D: NA; CDR3: CASSDPQRSEQFF; DNA: TGCGCCAGCAGTGACCCCCAGCGTAGTGAGCAGTTCTTC
V: TRBV5-1; size: few; J: TRBJ1-2; D: NA; CDR3: CASSLEEGSYGYTF; DNA: TGCGCCAGCAGCTTGGAGGAGGGGTCCTATGGCTACACCTTC
V: TRBV2; size: NA; J: TRBJ2-5; D: TRBD1; CDR3: CASRAGTGGQETQYF; DNA: TGTGCCAGCAGGGCCGGGACAGGGGGACAAGAGACCCAGTACTTC
V: TRBV29-1; size: few; J: TRBJ2-5; D: NA; CDR3: CSVDQGMSQYF; DNA: TGCAGCGTCGACCAGGGGATGAGCCAGTACTTC
V: TRBV7-3; size: NA; J: TRBJ1-1; D: NA; CDR3: CASSPLGGAEAFF; DNA: TGTGCCAGCAGCCCACTCGGGGGGGCTGAAGCTTTCTTT
V: TRBV2; size: NA; J: TRBJ2-1; D: NA; CDR3: CASSESGGGEQFF; DNA: TGTGCCAGCAGTGAATCTGGCGGTGGTGAGCAGTTCTTC